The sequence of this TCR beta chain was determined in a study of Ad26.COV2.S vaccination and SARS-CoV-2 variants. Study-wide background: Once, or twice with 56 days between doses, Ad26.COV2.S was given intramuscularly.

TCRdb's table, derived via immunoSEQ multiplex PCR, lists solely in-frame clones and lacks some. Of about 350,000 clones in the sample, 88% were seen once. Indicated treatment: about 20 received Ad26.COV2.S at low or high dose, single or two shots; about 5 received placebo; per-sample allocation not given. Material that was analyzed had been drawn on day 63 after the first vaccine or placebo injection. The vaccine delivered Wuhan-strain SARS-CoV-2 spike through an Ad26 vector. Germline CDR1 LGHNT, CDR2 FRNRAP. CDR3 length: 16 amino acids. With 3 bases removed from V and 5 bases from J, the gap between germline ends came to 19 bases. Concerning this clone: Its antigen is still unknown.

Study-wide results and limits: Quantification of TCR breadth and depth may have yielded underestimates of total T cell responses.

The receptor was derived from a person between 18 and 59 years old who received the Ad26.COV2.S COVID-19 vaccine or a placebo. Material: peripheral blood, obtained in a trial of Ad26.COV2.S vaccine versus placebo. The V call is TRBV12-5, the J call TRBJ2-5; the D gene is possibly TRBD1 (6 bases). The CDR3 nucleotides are TGTGCTAGTGGTTTCACCGCATTAAGACAGGTCGAGACCCAGTACTTC. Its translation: CASGFTALRQVETQYF.